The 19 T cell receptor beta chains presented below share a single source sample, sequenced in a study of blood T cell repertoires in COVID-19. The method was immunoSEQ multiplex PCR; TCRdb's version includes in-frame clones alone and lacks a portion of them. The data contain almost 400,000 clones, 89% of them seen just once; the ten biggest clones take up 1.7%. Sequences were obtained from PBMCs or T cells enriched from blood (not recorded which). The source is a woman aged 25-40 years who had recovered from COVID-19.

The chain employs TRBV19 and TRBJ1-2; a weak D match, TRBD1 (6 bases). From germline, CDR1 is LNHDA and CDR2 SQIVND (reference sequence). The ends were cut back, 5 bases at V and 5 bases at J, with 15 bases in the middle. This CDR3 is built from 14 residues. CDR3 in DNA: TGTGCCAGTAGTGTCGAACAGGGTAAGTATGGCTACACCTTC. This encodes CASSVEQGKYGYTF. Based on the CDR3 plus reference TRBV19 and TRBJ1-2, the full variable domain is DGGITQSPKYLFRKEGQNVTLSCEQNLNHDAMYWYRQDPGQGLRLIYYSQIVNDFQKGDIAEGYSVSREKKESFPLTVTSAQKNPTAFYLCASSVEQGKYGYTFGSGTRLTVV.

This chain joins TRBV12-3 or TRBV12-4 and TRBJ1-4; no clear D gene. CDR3 size: 12 residues. Trimming cost V 8 bases and J 0 bases, with 4 bases left between them. The CDR3 coding sequence is TGTGCCAGCGGGCCAACTAATGAAAAACTGTTTTTT. Encoded protein: CASGPTNEKLFF.

This chain links TRBV24-1 with TRBJ2-1; TRBD2 is a possible D gene (6 bases). Trimming shortened V by 4 bases and J by 5 bases, and 14 bases separated the two germline ends. Germline lookup yields CDR1 KGHDR and CDR2 SFDVKD. The CDR3 consists of 15 residues. The CDR3, as DNA: TGTGCCACCAGTGACCACTTGCGGGAAAACAATGAGCAGTTCTTC. Its translation is CATSDHLRENNEQFF.

The CDR3 protein is CASSSFGLAGGPDTQYF. DNA of the CDR3: TGTGCCAGCAGCTCCTTCGGACTAGCGGGGGGGCCAGATACGCAGTATTTT. The chain combines TRBV3-1 (or the pseudogene TRBV3-2) with TRBJ2-3, with TRBD2 matching 15 bases. The junction had 7 bases not matched to a gene; V was cut back by 5 bases and J by 4 bases. The germline V gene encodes CDR1 LGHDT and CDR2 YNNKEL (reference sequence). The CDR3 totals 17 residues.

The chain joins TRBV19 to TRBJ2-5; 7 bases align to TRBD1. CDR3 length: 13 residues. The V and J ends lost 9 bases and 1 base, in that order; junction bases with no gene match: 5. CDR1 is LNHDA, CDR2 SQIVND, per germline (reference sequence). CDR3 coding DNA: TGTGCCAGCCACCCAGGGGGCCAAGAGACCCAGTACTTC. It translates to CASHPGGQETQYF.

The V and J genes are TRBV7-2 and TRBJ1-5; 7 positions match TRBD1. V dropped 5 bases and J dropped 1; count of bases not matched to a gene: 5. The CDR3 loop spans 15 amino acids. CDR1 SGHTA and CDR2 FQGNSA come from the germline V gene. Here the CDR3 DNA reads TGTGCCAGCAGCCCCCAGACAGGGAGCAATCAGCCCCAGCATTTT. Amino acid sequence: CASSPQTGSNQPQHF.

The rearrangement links TRBV11-3 to TRBJ2-5, with 12 bases matching TRBD2. The germline CDR1 and CDR2 sequences are SGHNT and YENEEA. V shed 5 bases and J 4 bases; nucleotides not matched to a gene: 8. There are 16 residues in the CDR3. The CDR3 region is CASSHSTSGGGETQYF. CDR3 nucleotide sequence: TGTGCCAGCAGCCATTCGACTAGCGGGGGCGGAGAGACCCAGTACTTC. Full variable domain (outside the CDR3, taken from reference TRBV11-3 and TRBJ2-5): EAGVVQSPRYKIIEKKQPVAFWCNPISGHNTLYWYLQNLGQGPELLIRYENEEAVDDSQLPKDRFSAERLKGVDSTLKIQPAELGDSAVYLCASSHSTSGGGETQYFGPGTRLLVL.

The V and J genes are TRBV13 and TRBJ1-3; 7 bases align to TRBD1. The germline V gene encodes CDR1 PRHDT and CDR2 FYEKMQ (reference sequence). The CDR3 has 15 residues. V lost 5 bases, J lost 0 bases, and 4 bases stayed unmatched. CDR3 loop: CASSTGDSSGNTIYF. The CDR3, as DNA: TGTGCCAGCAGCACTGGGGACAGCTCTGGAAACACCATATATTTT.

CDR3 residues: CASSHGGTGGSPLHF. The CDR3 DNA follows: TGCGCCAGCAGCCATGGGGGGACAGGAGGTTCACCCCTCCACTTT. This chain uses TRBV4-1 with TRBJ1-6, with 8 bases fitting TRBD1. CDR1 and CDR2 (germline): MGHRA, YSYEKL. The junction had 7 bases not matched to a gene; V was cut back by 3 bases and J by 9 bases. The CDR3 runs 15 residues.

This clone was observed a handful of times. The gene calls are TRBV29-1 and TRBJ2-5; possible D gene TRBD2, 6 bases. This CDR3 is 14 amino acids long. V was cut by 5 bases and J by 4 bases, with 17 bases left in between. From germline, CDR1 is SQVTM and CDR2 ANQGSEA. CDR3 coding DNA: TGCAGCGTTACCCTAACTAGCTCCGCAGAGACCCAGTACTTC. Translating gives CSVTLTSSAETQYF.

V is TRBV5-1 and J is TRBJ1-1; D remains ambiguous. The germline V and J ends were trimmed by 2 bases and 0 bases, with 8 bases remaining between them. This CDR3 comprises 14 residues. The germline V gene has CDR1 SGHRS and CDR2 YFSETQ. This CDR3 is CASSFRHLNTEAFF. CDR3 coding DNA: TGCGCCAGCAGCTTCAGACACTTGAACACTGAAGCTTTCTTT.

V gene TRBV5-6 combines with J gene TRBJ2-3, with D hard to call. Trimming pared 4 bases from V and 5 bases from J, leaving 17 bases between. CDR1 is SGHDT and CDR2 is YYEEEE in the germline V gene. This CDR3 has 15 residues. The CDR3 reads CASSLSGYARDTQYF. CDR3 DNA: TGTGCCAGCAGCCTTTCGGGTTACGCCAGAGATACGCAGTATTTT.

The gene calls are TRBV7-9 and TRBJ2-1; TRBD2 agrees at 10 bases. The CDR3 loop spans 15 amino acids. Germline values: CDR1 SEHNR, CDR2 FQNEAQ (reference sequence). J lost 10 bases, V lost 2 bases, and 8 bases had no gene match. The CDR3 region is CASSLLAGDIWEQFF. The DNA of the CDR3 is TGTGCCAGCAGCTTACTAGCGGGAGATATATGGGAGCAGTTCTTC.

The rearrangement joins TRBV29-1 to TRBJ2-2; 7 nucleotides match TRBD1. Germline lookup yields CDR1 SQVTM and CDR2 ANQGSEA. Trimming at V came to 4 bases and at J to 6 bases, leaving 8 bases not matched to a gene. This CDR3 contains 14 residues. The DNA for the CDR3 is TGCAGCGTTGGGGAGACAGGGCCTTCCGGGGAGCTGTTTTTT. This sequence encodes CSVGETGPSGELFF.

V usage is TRBV10-3 and J usage is TRBJ2-6, with a weak D call TRBD2 (5 bases). Germline V CDR1 and CDR2: ENHRY, SYGVKD. V gave up 4 bases and J gave up 4 bases, with 14 bases separating them. This CDR3 comprises 16 residues. In nucleotides, the CDR3 is TGTGCCATCAGTGCTCTCCGGGGTAAGGGGGCCAACGTCCTGACTTTC. It translates to CAISALRGKGANVLTF.

J is TRBJ1-1 and V is TRBV18, with no clear D. V was trimmed by 3 bases and J by 0 bases, leaving 17 bases between them. This CDR3 is 17 amino acids long. CDR1 is KGHSH, CDR2 LQKENI, per germline. The CDR3 DNA reads as TGTGCCAGCTCACCTCCAGGATGGGTCCACTTGAACACTGAAGCTTTCTTT. This translates into CASSPPGWVHLNTEAFF. Drawing the rest from reference TRBV18 and TRBJ1-1, the complete variable domain is NAGVMQNPRHLVRRRGQEARLRCSPMKGHSHVYWYRQLPEEGLKFMVYLQKENIIDESGMPKERFSAEFPKEGPSILRIQQVVRGDSAAYFCASSPPGWVHLNTEAFFGQGTRLTVV.

The rearrangement joins TRBV5-1 to TRBJ1-6, with unresolved D. V was pared by 8 bases and J by 0 bases, with 12 bases between. CDR3 length: 15 residues. The germline V gene has CDR1 SGHRS and CDR2 YFSETQ. The CDR3 here is CASSLGGSYNSPLHF. The CDR3 DNA follows: TGCGCCAGTTCCTTGGGAGGCTCCTATAATTCACCCCTCCACTTT.

The rearrangement uses TRBV20-1 and TRBJ2-7; 7 bases align to TRBD1. With V trimmed by 6 bases and J by 7 bases, 6 bases remained unmatched. This CDR3 region has 11 residues. Looked up from germline, CDR1 is DFQATT and CDR2 is SNEGSKA (reference sequence). CDR3 amino acids: CSAETGNEQYF. The DNA of the CDR3 is TGCAGTGCCGAGACAGGGAATGAGCAGTACTTC.

The V call is TRBV5-1, the J call TRBJ1-6, with D perhaps TRBD1 (5 bases). CDR3 size: 16 residues. Trimming removed 4 bases from V and 7 bases from J, with 18 bases in between. Germline-derived CDR1 and CDR2 are SGHRS and YFSETQ. In DNA form, the CDR3 reads TGCGCCAGCAGCGACGGGACTGCGAGACTCAATTCACCCCTCCACTTT. Translated, it gives CASSDGTARLNSPLHF.